One T cell receptor beta chain is described in this entry. The target antigen is unknown. These data originate in a study of shared clonotypes between healthy human individuals. Study results and caveats: Clonotype sharing across a few donors was observed for approximately 5% of naive CD4 clonotypes. Clonotype sharing across donors was expected to vary with sequencing depth.

The V end was cut by 8 bases, the J end by 0 bases, with 20 bases between. Per the germline V gene, CDR1 is ENHRY and CDR2 is SYGVKD. This CDR3 region has 18 residues. Nashville, Tennessee was home to all donors, each a Caucasian adult. Clones were sequenced by immunoSEQ multiplex PCR, and TCRdb holds only the in-frame ones, with some missing. The table has roughly 1,100,000 clones, about 75% seen once. The gene calls are TRBV10-3 and TRBJ2-6; a weak D match, TRBD1 (6 bases). The sample was memory CD4+ T cells sorted from blood. The sample's subset: CD45RA-negative fraction. The TCR originated in a man younger than 35 in good health. CDR3: CAISPRDTIPSGANVLTF. The CDR3 DNA sequence: TGTGCCATCTCCCCTCGGGACACGATCCCCTCTGGGGCCAACGTCCTGACTTTC.